This paragraph covers one TCR beta chain sequence. TCRdb reanalyzed the 5' RACE reads, giving one entry per CDR3 protein sequence and no DNA. The repertoire table contains 210,000 or so distinct CDR3 sequences. This sample was taken from a study of monozygotic twins with inflammatory bowel disease. Germline CDR1 and CDR2: SGHDN and FVKESK. CDR3 size: 13 residues. The receptor was isolated from a human donor with ulcerative colitis or Crohn's disease, or a healthy co-twin of an affected twin (not recorded which). The chain is built from TRBV14 and TRBJ2-7; lacking DNA, the TRBD1 call made by TCRdb goes unchecked. Material for sequencing was blood. The CDR3 spells CASSQVSPYEQYF.